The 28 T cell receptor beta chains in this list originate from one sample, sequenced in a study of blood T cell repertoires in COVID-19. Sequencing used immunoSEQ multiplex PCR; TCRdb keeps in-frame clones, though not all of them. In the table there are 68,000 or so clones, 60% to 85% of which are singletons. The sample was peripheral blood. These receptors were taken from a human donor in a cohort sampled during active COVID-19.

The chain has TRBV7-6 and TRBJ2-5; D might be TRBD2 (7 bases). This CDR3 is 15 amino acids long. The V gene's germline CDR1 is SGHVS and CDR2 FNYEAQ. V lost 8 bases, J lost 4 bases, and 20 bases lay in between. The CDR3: CASRPLLRGGETQYF. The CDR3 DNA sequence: TGTGCCAGCCGGCCCCTTCTAAGGGGGGGAGAGACCCAGTACTTC.

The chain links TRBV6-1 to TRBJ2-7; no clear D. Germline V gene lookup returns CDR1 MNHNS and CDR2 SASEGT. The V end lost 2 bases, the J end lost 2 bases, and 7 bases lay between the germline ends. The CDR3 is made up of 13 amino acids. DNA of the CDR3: TGTGCCAGCAGTGAATCGATAGCCTACGAGCAGTACTTC. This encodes CASSESIAYEQYF.

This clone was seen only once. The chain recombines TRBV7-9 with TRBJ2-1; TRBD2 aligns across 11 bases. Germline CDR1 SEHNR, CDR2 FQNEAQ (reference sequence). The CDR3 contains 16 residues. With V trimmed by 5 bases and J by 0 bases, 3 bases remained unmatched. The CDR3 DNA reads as TGTGCCAGCAGCAAACTAGCGGGGGTCTCCTACAATGAGCAGTTCTTC. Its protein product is CASSKLAGVSYNEQFF. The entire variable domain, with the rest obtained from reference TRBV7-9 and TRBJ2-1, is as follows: DTGVSQNPRHKITKRGQNVTFRCDPISEHNRLYWYRQTLGQGPEFLTYFQNEAQLEKSRLLSDRFSAERPKGSFSTLEIQRTEQGDSAMYLCASSKLAGVSYNEQFFGPGTRLTVL.

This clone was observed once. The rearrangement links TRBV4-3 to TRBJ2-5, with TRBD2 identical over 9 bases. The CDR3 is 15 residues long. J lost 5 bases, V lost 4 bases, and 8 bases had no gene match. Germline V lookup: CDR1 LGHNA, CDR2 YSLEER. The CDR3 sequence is CASSRLAGEGETQYF. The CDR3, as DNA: TGCGCCAGCAGCCGTTTAGCGGGGGAGGGGGAGACCCAGTACTTC.

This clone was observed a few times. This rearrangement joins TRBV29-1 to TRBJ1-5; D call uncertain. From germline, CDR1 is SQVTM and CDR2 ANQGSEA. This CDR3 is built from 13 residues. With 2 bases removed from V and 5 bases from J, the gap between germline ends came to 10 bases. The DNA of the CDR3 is TGCAGCGTTGAAACGGGGAGAGATCAGCCCCAGCATTTT. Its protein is CSVETGRDQPQHF.

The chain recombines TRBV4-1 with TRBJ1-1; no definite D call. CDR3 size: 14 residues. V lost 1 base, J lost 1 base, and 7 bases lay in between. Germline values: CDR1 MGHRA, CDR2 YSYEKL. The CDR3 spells CASSQATANTEAFF. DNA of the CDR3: TGCGCCAGCAGCCAAGCCACAGCGAACACTGAAGCTTTCTTT.

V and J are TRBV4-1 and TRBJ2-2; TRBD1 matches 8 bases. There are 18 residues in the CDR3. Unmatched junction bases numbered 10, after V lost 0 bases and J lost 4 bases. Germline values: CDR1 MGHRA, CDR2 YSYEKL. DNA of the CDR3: TGCGCCAGCAGCCAAGATTTGCAGGGGGCGGCGGGCACCGGGGAGCTGTTTTTT. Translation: CASSQDLQGAAGTGELFF.

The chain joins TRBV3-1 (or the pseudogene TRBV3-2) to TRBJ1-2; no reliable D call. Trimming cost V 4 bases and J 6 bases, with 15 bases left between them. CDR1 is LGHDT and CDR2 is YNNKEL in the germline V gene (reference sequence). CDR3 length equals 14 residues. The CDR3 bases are TGTGCCAGCAGCCTCCCAACGGGATTAAATGGCTACACCTTC. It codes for CASSLPTGLNGYTF.

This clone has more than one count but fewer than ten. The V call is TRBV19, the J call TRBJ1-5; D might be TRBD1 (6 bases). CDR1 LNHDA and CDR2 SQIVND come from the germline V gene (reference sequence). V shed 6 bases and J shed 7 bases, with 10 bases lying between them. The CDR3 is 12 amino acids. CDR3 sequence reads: CASSAGAQPQHF. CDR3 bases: TGTGCCAGTAGCGCAGGGGCCCAGCCCCAGCATTTT.

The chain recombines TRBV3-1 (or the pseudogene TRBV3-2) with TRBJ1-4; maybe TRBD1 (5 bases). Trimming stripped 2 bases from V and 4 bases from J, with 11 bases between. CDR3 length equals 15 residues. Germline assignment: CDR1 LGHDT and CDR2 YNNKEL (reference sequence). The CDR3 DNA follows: TGTGCCAGCAGCCAACAGCAGGGACTTAATGAAAAACTGTTTTTT. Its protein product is CASSQQQGLNEKLFF.

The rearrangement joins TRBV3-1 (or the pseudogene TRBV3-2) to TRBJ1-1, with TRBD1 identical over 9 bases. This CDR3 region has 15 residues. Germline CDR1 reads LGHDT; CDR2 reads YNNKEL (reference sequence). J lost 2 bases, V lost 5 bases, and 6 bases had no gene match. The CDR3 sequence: CASSAGTGRNTEAFF. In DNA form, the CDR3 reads TGTGCCAGCAGCGCCGGGACAGGGAGAAACACTGAAGCTTTCTTT.

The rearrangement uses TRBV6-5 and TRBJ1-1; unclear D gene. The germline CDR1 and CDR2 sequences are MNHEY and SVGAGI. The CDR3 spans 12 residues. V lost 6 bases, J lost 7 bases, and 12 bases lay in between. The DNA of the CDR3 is TGTGCCAGCAGCCGGGGAGGCGTTGAAGCTTTCTTT. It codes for CASSRGGVEAFF.

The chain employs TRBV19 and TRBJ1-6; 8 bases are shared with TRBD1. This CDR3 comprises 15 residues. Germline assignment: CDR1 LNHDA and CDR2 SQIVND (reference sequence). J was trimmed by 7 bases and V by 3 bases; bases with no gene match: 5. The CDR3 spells CASSMPGTGNSPLHF. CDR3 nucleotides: TGTGCCAGTAGTATGCCCGGGACAGGCAATTCACCCCTCCACTTT.

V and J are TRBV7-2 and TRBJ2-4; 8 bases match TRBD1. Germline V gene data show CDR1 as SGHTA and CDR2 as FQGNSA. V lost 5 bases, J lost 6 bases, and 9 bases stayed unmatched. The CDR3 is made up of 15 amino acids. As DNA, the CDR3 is TGTGCCAGCAGCCTTAATTCTGGACAGGGAAACATTCAGTACTTC. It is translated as CASSLNSGQGNIQYF.

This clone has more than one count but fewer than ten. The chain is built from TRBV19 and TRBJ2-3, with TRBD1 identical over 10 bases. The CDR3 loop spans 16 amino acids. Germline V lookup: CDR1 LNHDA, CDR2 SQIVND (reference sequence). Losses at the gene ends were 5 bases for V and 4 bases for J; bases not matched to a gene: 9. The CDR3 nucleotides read TGTGCCAGTAGTCTCCCCGGGACAGGGGAGGCAGATACGCAGTATTTT. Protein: CASSLPGTGEADTQYF.

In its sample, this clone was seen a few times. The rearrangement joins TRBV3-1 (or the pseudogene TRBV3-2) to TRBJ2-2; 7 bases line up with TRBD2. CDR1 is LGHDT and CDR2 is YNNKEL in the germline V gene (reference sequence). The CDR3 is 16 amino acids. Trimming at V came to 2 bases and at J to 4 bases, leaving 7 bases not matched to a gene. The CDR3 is CASSQQIAGATGELFF. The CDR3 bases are TGTGCCAGCAGCCAACAAATCGCGGGAGCCACCGGGGAGCTGTTTTTT.

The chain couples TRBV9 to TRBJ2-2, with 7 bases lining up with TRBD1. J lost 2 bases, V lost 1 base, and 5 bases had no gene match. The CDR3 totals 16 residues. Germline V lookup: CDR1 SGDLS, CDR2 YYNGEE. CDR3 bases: TGTGCCAGCAGCGTAATAGGGGGCGCTAACACCGGGGAGCTGTTTTTT. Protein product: CASSVIGGANTGELFF.

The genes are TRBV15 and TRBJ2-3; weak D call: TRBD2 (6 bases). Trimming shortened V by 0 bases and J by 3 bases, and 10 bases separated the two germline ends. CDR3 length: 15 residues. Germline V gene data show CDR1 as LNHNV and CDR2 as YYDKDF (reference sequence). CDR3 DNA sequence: TGTGCCACCAGCAGAGATCGGGGGAAAACAGATACGCAGTATTTT. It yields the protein CATSRDRGKTDTQYF.

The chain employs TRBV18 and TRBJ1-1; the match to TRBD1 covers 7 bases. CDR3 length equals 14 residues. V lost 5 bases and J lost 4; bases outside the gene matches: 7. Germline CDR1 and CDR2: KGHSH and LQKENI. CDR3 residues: CASSAGQISTEAFF. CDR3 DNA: TGTGCCAGCTCAGCGGGACAGATTAGCACTGAAGCTTTCTTT.

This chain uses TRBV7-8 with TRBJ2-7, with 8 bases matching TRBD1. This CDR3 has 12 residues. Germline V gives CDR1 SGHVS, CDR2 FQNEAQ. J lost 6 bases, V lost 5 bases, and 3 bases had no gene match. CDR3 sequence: CASSQGTGEQYF. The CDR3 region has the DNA TGTGCCAGCAGCCAAGGGACAGGCGAGCAGTACTTC.

The CDR3, as DNA: TGCGCCAGCAGCCAGAAAGGGGGAACGAACACCGGGGAGCTGTTTTTT. Its translation is CASSQKGGTNTGELFF. The chain uses TRBV4-1 and TRBJ2-2; the D gene is possibly TRBD1 (6 bases). V was shortened by 3 bases and J by 0 bases, with 11 bases between the two germline ends. There are 16 residues in the CDR3. Per germline, CDR1 MGHRA and CDR2 YSYEKL.

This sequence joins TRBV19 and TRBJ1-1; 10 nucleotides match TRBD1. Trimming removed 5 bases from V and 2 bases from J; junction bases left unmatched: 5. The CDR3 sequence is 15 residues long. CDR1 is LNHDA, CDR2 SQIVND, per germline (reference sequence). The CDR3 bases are TGTGCCAGTAGTCCGAAGACAGGGGGCAACACTGAAGCTTTCTTT. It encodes CASSPKTGGNTEAFF.

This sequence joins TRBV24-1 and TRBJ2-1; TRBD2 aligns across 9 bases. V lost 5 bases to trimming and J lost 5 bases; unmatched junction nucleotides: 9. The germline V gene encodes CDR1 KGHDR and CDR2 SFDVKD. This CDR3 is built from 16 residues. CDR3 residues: CATSGRLAGSNNEQFF. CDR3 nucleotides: TGTGCCACCAGTGGGCGGCTAGCGGGATCAAACAATGAGCAGTTCTTC.

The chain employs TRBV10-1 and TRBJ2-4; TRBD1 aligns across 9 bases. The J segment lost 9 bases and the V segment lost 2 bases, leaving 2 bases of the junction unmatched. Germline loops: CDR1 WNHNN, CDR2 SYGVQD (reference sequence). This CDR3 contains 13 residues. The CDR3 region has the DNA TGCGCCAGCAGTGAGACGGACAGGGGCATTCAGTACTTC. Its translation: CASSETDRGIQYF.

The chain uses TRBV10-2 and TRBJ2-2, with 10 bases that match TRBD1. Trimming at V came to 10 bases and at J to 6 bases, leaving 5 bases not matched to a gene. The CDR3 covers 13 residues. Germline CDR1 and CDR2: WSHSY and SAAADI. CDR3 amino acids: CATRQGAAGELFF. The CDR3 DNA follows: TGCGCCACCCGACAGGGGGCGGCCGGGGAGCTGTTTTTT.

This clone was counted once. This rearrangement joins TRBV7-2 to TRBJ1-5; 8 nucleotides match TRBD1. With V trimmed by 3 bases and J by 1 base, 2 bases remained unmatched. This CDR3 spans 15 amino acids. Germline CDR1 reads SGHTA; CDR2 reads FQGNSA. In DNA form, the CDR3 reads TGTGCCAGCAGCTTTGACAGGGGAAGCAATCAGCCCCAGCATTTT. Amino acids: CASSFDRGSNQPQHF.

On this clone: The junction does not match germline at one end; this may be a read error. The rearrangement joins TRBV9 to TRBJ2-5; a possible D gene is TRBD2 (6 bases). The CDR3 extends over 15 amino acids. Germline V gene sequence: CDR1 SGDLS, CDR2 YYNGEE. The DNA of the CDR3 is TGTGCCAGCACCGTAGGAGGGCTCGGGGGAGAGACCCAGTACTTC. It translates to CASTVGGLGGETQYF.

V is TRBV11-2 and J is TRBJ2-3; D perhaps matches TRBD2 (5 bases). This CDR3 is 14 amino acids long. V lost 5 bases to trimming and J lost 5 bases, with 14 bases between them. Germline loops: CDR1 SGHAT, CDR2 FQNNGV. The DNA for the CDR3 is TGTGCCAGCAGCCATGGTAAACGGGGAGATACGCAGTATTTT. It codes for CASSHGKRGDTQYF.